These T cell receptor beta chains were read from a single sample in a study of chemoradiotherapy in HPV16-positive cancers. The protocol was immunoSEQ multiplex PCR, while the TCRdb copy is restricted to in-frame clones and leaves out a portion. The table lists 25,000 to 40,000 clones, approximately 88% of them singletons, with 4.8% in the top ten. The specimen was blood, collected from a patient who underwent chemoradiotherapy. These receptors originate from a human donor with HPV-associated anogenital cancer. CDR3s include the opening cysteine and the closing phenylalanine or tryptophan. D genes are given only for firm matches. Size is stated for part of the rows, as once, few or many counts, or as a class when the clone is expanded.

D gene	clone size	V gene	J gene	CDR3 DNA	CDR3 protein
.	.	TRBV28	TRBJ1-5	TGTGCCAGCAGTTTACGGGTAAGTGATAGCAATCAGCCCCAGCATTTT	CASSLRVSDSNQPQHF
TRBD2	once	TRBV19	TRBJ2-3	TGTGCCAGTAGTTCCCCCGGGACTAGCGGGAGGAGGAAAGGCACAGATACGCAGTATTTT	CASSSPGTSGRRKGTDTQYF
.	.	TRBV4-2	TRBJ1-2	TGTGCCAGCAGCCCCTGGGGAGAGCCGGGGGCTTTCGATGGCTACACCTTC	CASSPWGEPGAFDGYTF
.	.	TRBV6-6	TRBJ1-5	TGTGCCAGCAGTTCGCAGGGGTTGAATCAGCCCCAGCATTTT	CASSSQGLNQPQHF
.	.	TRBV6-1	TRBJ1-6	TGTGCCAGCAGTGTAGACAATTCACCCCTCCACTTT	CASSVDNSPLHF
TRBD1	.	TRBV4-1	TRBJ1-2	TGCGCCAGCAGCCAAGTAATGGGTCAGGGGGTGAAGGATGCCTATGGCTACACCTTC	CASSQVMGQGVKDAYGYTF
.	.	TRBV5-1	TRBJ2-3	TGCGCCAGCAGCTTTTTGGACAGCCAAACAGATACGCAGTATTTT	CASSFLDSQTDTQYF
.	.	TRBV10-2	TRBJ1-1	TGCGCCAGCAGTGAGATAACCCCAGGGGACACTGAAGCTTTCTTT	CASSEITPGDTEAFF
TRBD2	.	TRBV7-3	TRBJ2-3	TGTGCCAGCAGCTTAAATCTTATTGGGGGGGCGCAGTATTTT	CASSLNLIGGAQYF
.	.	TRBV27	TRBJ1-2	TGTGCCAGCAGACGACTTACCTGGGACGGAGCTAACTATGGCTACACCTTC	CASRRLTWDGANYGYTF
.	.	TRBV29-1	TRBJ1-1	TGCAGCGTTCGTACCCGTTGGGACACTGAAGCTTTCTTT	CSVRTRWDTEAFF
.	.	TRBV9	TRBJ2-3	TGTGCCAGCAGCTCCAGAGGGGCCCACACAGATACGCAGTATTTT	CASSSRGAHTDTQYF
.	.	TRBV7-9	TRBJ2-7	TGTGCCAGCAGCTTAGTGCGCGGCGAGCAGTACTTC	CASSLVRGEQYF
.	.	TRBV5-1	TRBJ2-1	TGCGCCAGCAGCCTGGACCGCTACAATGAGCAGTTCTTC	CASSLDRYNEQFF
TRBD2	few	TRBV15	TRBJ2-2	TGTGCCACCAGCAGAGAGGCGGGACTAGCGGGCGCGACGAACACCGGGGAGCTGTTTTTT	CATSREAGLAGATNTGELFF
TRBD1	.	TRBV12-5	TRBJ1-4	TGTGCTAGTGGCAGGGACAGCCTTAATGAAAAACTGTTTTTT	CASGRDSLNEKLFF
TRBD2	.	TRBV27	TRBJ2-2	TGTGCCAGCAGTATCGGACTAGCGGGAGTCGGGGGTAAGAACACCGGGGAGCTGTTTTTT	CASSIGLAGVGGKNTGELFF
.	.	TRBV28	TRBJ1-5	TGTGCCAGCACCCCCTCCAGGGACCTCCACCAGAGCAATCAGCCCCAGCATTTT	CASTPSRDLHQSNQPQHF
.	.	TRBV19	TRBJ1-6	TGTGCCAGTAGTTTATCCTACAGGGATAGAAATTCACCCCTCCACTTT	CASSLSYRDRNSPLHF
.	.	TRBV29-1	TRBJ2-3	TGCAGCGTTGAAGGACAGGCCAAACTTGGGGATACGCAGTATTTT	CSVEGQAKLGDTQYF
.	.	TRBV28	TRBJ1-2	TGTGCCAGCAGTTTAACCGGAAACTATGGCTACACCTTC	CASSLTGNYGYTF
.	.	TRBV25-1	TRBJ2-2	TGTGCCAGGGCTAGGGGGGGCGGGGAGCTGTTTTTT	CARARGGGELFF
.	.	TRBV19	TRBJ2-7	TGTGCCAGTAGTCCGGGACCCGGGGCCTACGAGCAGTACTTC	CASSPGPGAYEQYF
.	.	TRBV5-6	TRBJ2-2	TGTGCCAGCAGCCTGGGACTCTCAGGCACCGGGGAGCTGTTTTTT	CASSLGLSGTGELFF
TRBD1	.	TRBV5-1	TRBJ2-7	TGCGCCAGCGTACCCGGACAGGGACACGAGCAGTACTTC	CASVPGQGHEQYF
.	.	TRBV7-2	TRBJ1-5	TGTGCCAGCAGCTTAGGGAGGTATAAGCCCCAGCATTTT	CASSLGRYKPQHF
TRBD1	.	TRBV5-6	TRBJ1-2	TGTGCCAGCAGCTTTGGACAGGGGGCGTTAATATATGGCTACACCTTC	CASSFGQGALIYGYTF